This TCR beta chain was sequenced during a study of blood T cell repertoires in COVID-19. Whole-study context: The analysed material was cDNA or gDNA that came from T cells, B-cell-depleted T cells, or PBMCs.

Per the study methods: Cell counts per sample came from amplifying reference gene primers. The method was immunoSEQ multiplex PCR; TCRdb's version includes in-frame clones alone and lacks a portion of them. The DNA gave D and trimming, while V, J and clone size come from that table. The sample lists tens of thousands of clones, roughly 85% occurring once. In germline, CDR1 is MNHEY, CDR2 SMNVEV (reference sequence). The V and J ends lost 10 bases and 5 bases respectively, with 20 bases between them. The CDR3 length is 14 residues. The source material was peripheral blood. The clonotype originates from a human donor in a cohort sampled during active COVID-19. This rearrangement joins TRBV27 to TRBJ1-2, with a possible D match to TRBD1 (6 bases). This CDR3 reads CANSPQGSLYGYTF. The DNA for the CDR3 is TGTGCCAACAGCCCACAGGGTTCTTTGTATGGCTACACCTTC.